These 27 T cell receptor beta chains originate from one sample sequenced in a study of vaccination effects on CD4 cells after COVID-19. The repertoire was sequenced with immunoSEQ multiplex PCR; TCRdb's copy has only in-frame clones and lacks some. The table records tens of thousands of clones, around 74% of them present only once. Their antigens are not known. CD4+ T cell isolation took place after 10 days of culture. According to PCR results, the person was infected with SARS-CoV-2 between March and December 2020. Participants received two doses of either the BNT162b2 or mRNA-1273 vaccine. Sample: CD4+ T cells from PBMCs cultured without peptide, taken after COVID-19 vaccination. These receptor sequences come from a human donor who had a prior SARS-CoV-2 infection.

V gene TRBV5-1 combines with J gene TRBJ1-5; no reliable D call. The germline V and J ends were trimmed by 0 bases and 6 bases, with 13 bases remaining between them. CDR1 SGHRS and CDR2 YFSETQ come from the germline V gene. The CDR3 has 15 residues. The CDR3 loop is CASSLGAGVGQPQHF. Written as DNA, the CDR3 is TGCGCCAGCAGCTTGGGAGCGGGAGTCGGTCAGCCCCAGCATTTT.

This chain connects TRBV2 to TRBJ1-2, with 7 bases identical to TRBD1. Germline-derived CDR1 and CDR2 are SNHLY and FYNNEI. There are 14 residues in the CDR3. V trimming: 6 bases; J trimming: 0 bases; junction bases outside the gene matches: 4. CDR3 amino acids: CASRNRGANYGYTF. CDR3 sequence (DNA): TGTGCCAGCAGAAACAGGGGAGCTAACTATGGCTACACCTTC.

CDR3 nucleotide sequence: TGTGCCAGCTCACTTGGGACAGGTTTTAACTATGGCTACACCTTC. Protein: CASSLGTGFNYGYTF. The chain is built from TRBV18 and TRBJ1-2; 8 nucleotides agree with TRBD1. The junction had 5 bases not matched to a gene; V was cut back by 4 bases and J by 1 base. The CDR3 covers 15 residues. CDR1 and CDR2 (germline): KGHSH, LQKENI. The variable domain in full, with the rest retrieved from reference TRBV18 and TRBJ1-2, is NAGVMQNPRHLVRRRGQEARLRCSPMKGHSHVYWYRQLPEEGLKFMVYLQKENIIDESGMPKERFSAEFPKEGPSILRIQQVVRGDSAAYFCASSLGTGFNYGYTFGSGTRLTVV.

The V gene is TRBV5-4, the J gene TRBJ2-5; D is tentatively TRBD1 or TRBD2 (5 bases each). Trimming took 1 base from V and 5 from J, leaving 9 bases between them. The germline gives CDR1 SGHNT, CDR2 YYREEE (reference sequence). CDR3 size: 13 residues. The CDR3: CASSLQGRETQYF. As DNA, the CDR3 is TGTGCCAGCAGCTTGCAGGGACGGGAGACCCAGTACTTC. Complete variable domain (other parts from reference TRBV5-4 and TRBJ2-5): ETGVTQSPTHLIKTRGQQVTLRCSSQSGHNTVSWYQQALGQGPQFIFQYYREEENGRGNFPPRFSGLQFPNYSSELNVNALELDDSALYLCASSLQGRETQYFGPGTRLLVL.

The chain uses TRBV7-2 and TRBJ2-5; D is unresolved. Germline V gene data show CDR1 as SGHTA and CDR2 as FQGNSA. The CDR3 has 13 amino acids. With 1 base removed from V and 4 bases from J, the gap between germline ends came to 7 bases. The DNA for the CDR3 is TGTGCCAGCAGCTTAGGTACTGGAGAGACCCAGTACTTC. This sequence encodes CASSLGTGETQYF.

The rearrangement links TRBV30 to TRBJ1-1, with D tentatively TRBD1 (6 bases). V lost 4 bases, J lost 0 bases, and 18 bases lay in between. Germline values: CDR1 GTSNPN, CDR2 SVGIG (reference sequence). The CDR3 runs to 16 residues. This CDR3 is CAWNKNRVSLNTEAFF. Here the CDR3 DNA reads TGTGCCTGGAACAAAAACAGGGTTTCGTTGAACACTGAAGCTTTCTTT.

The V gene is TRBV19, the J gene TRBJ1-1; TRBD1 might be the D (5 bases). Trimming removed 6 bases at V and 0 bases at J, with 11 bases between. The CDR3 has 14 amino acids. CDR1 LNHDA and CDR2 SQIVND come from the germline V gene (reference sequence). This chain's CDR3 is CASSRQSMNTEAFF. The DNA of the CDR3 is TGTGCCAGTAGCAGACAGAGCATGAACACTGAAGCTTTCTTT.

This clone was observed a handful of times. The rearrangement joins TRBV3-1 (or the pseudogene TRBV3-2) to TRBJ1-2, with D unresolved. The ends were cut back, 3 bases at V and 1 base at J, with 3 bases in the middle. The CDR3 is made up of 12 amino acids. Germline V gene data show CDR1 as LGHDT and CDR2 as YNNKEL (reference sequence). The CDR3 spells CASSQGNYGYTF. CDR3 DNA: TGTGCCAGCAGCCAGGGTAACTATGGCTACACCTTC.

This clone was seen only once. The genes are TRBV2 and TRBJ2-5; 7 bases align to TRBD2. V shed 5 bases and J 0 bases; nucleotides not matched to a gene: 9. The V gene's germline CDR1 is SNHLY and CDR2 FYNNEI. This CDR3 has 16 amino acids. The CDR3 loop reads CASSYVPAGHQETQYF. In DNA, the CDR3 is TGTGCCAGCAGTTATGTTCCAGCGGGGCACCAAGAGACCCAGTACTTC.

The chain employs TRBV7-8 and TRBJ1-4, with TRBD1 matching over 9 bases. This CDR3 has 16 amino acids. J was trimmed by 11 bases and V by 1 base; bases with no gene match: 11. Germline-derived CDR1 and CDR2 are SGHVS and FQNEAQ. The CDR3 region has the DNA TGTGCCAGCAGCTTAGAAGTCTTACAGGGGGCTGGGAAACTGTTTTTT. Its protein is CASSLEVLQGAGKLFF.

The genes are TRBV5-1 and TRBJ2-2, with 7 bases fitting TRBD1. Germline CDR1 and CDR2: SGHRS and YFSETQ. CDR3 length: 15 residues. The V segment lost 5 bases and the J segment 1 base; nucleotides outside the gene matches: 5. CDR3 sequence (DNA): TGCGCCAGCAGTTGGGGGACAGAGAACACCGGGGAGCTGTTTTTT. Protein sequence: CASSWGTENTGELFF.

This clone was found once. This rearrangement joins TRBV4-2 to TRBJ2-5; maybe TRBD1 (6 bases). V was shortened by 4 bases and J by 0 bases, with 15 bases between the two germline ends. The germline V gene encodes CDR1 LGHNA and CDR2 YNFKEQ. The CDR3 sequence is 16 residues long. CDR3 nucleotide sequence: TGTGCCAGCAGCCTCCAGACAGGCCCGTACCAAGAGACCCAGTACTTC. This sequence encodes CASSLQTGPYQETQYF.

The rearrangement uses TRBV2 and TRBJ2-7, with 12 bases that match TRBD1. V gave up 8 bases and J gave up 7 bases; unmatched junction bases: 15. CDR3 length: 16 amino acids. The germline V gene encodes CDR1 SNHLY and CDR2 FYNNEI. The CDR3 reads CASVSSPGQGAWEQYF. DNA for the CDR3: TGTGCCAGCGTCTCCTCTCCGGGACAGGGGGCCTGGGAGCAGTACTTC.

This chain links TRBV5-1 with TRBJ1-1; 9 bases align to TRBD1. Germline V gene lookup returns CDR1 SGHRS and CDR2 YFSETQ. The length of the CDR3 is 13 residues. Losses at the gene ends were 7 bases for V and 6 bases for J; bases not matched to a gene: 7. The CDR3 nucleotides are TGCGCCAGCCGATCACAGGGGGCATCTGAAGCTTTCTTT. Its translation: CASRSQGASEAFF.

This chain connects TRBV15 to TRBJ2-5, with TRBD1 as a possible D gene (6 bases). V lost 2 bases, J lost 5 bases, and 18 bases lay in between. The CDR3 runs to 16 residues. Germline CDR1 reads LNHNV; CDR2 reads YYDKDF (reference sequence). The CDR3 reads CATSRYPIRQAETQYF. The CDR3 DNA is TGTGCCACCAGCAGATACCCGATAAGACAGGCGGAGACCCAGTACTTC.

The rearrangement uses TRBV7-2 and TRBJ1-1; D is ambiguous. This CDR3 region has 13 residues. Trimming removed 2 bases at V and 0 bases at J, with 4 bases between. CDR1 is SGHTA and CDR2 is FQGNSA in the germline V gene. The DNA for the CDR3 is TGTGCCAGCAGCTTACATGTGAACACTGAAGCTTTCTTT. As protein: CASSLHVNTEAFF.

The chain uses TRBV20-1 and TRBJ2-7, with D uncertain. Between the trimmed V and J ends, which lost 3 bases and 3 bases, there was a span of 12 bases. This CDR3 spans 13 amino acids. CDR1 and CDR2 (germline): DFQATT, SNEGSKA (reference sequence). The CDR3 DNA follows: TGCAGTGCTAGTCCCGATAAACTCTACGAGCAGTACTTC. This codes for CSASPDKLYEQYF.

The chain uses TRBV7-8 and TRBJ2-7; D gene ambiguous. Trimming cost V 5 bases and J 6 bases, with 8 bases left between them. The CDR3 loop spans 11 amino acids. Germline V gene lookup returns CDR1 SGHVS and CDR2 FQNEAQ. For the CDR3, the DNA is TGTGCCAGCAGCCCGTTGGGCGAGCAGTACTTC. Protein: CASSPLGEQYF.

This clone turned up a few times. CDR3 amino acids: CASSHATGRAGELFF. In DNA form, the CDR3 reads TGTGCCAGCAGCCACGCGACAGGGCGGGCCGGGGAGCTGTTTTTT. V gene TRBV4-2 combines with J gene TRBJ2-2; 7 bases align to TRBD1. Germline lookup yields CDR1 LGHNA and CDR2 YNFKEQ. The CDR3 spans 15 residues. The V and J ends lost 3 bases and 6 bases, in that order; junction bases with no gene match: 7.

The chain joins TRBV7-2 to TRBJ2-7; D might be TRBD2 (6 bases). This CDR3 spans 16 amino acids. V was pared by 5 bases and J by 0 bases, with 17 bases between. In germline, CDR1 is SGHTA, CDR2 FQGNSA. The CDR3 DNA reads TGTGCCAGCAGCAATATTCTATCCGGGAGCTCCTACGAGCAGTACTTC. Residues: CASSNILSGSSYEQYF.

The chain couples TRBV5-1 to TRBJ2-1; TRBD2 agrees at 10 bases. The CDR3 sequence is 17 residues long. J was trimmed by 8 bases and V by 0 bases; bases with no gene match: 11. Germline V gene sequence: CDR1 SGHRS, CDR2 YFSETQ. In nucleotides, the CDR3 is TGCGCCAGCAGCTTGGGGGCTCGAGCGGGGGGGCCCTATGAGCAGTTCTTC. Residues: CASSLGARAGGPYEQFF.

The chain links TRBV5-1 to TRBJ2-1, with D uncertain. This CDR3 has 13 amino acids. Trimming removed 1 base from V and 9 bases from J, with 11 bases in between. Germline CDR1 SGHRS, CDR2 YFSETQ. CDR3 sequence: CASSLPEQGEQFF. DNA for the CDR3: TGCGCCAGCAGCTTGCCTGAACAAGGTGAGCAGTTCTTC.

The rearrangement joins TRBV2 to TRBJ2-3, with D unresolved. The ends were cut back, 6 bases at V and 4 bases at J, with 11 bases in the middle. The germline gives CDR1 SNHLY, CDR2 FYNNEI. There are 13 residues in the CDR3. CDR3 in amino acids: CASRPRSADTQYF. The CDR3 bases are TGTGCCAGCAGGCCCCGATCGGCAGATACGCAGTATTTT.

J is TRBJ2-7 and V is TRBV5-8; D remains unclear. This CDR3 region has 11 residues. Deletions cut 3 bases from V and 2 bases from J, with 3 bases between. The germline V gene encodes CDR1 SGHTS and CDR2 YDEGEE. The CDR3 spells CASSSPYEQYF. CDR3 DNA sequence: TGTGCCAGCAGCTCACCCTACGAGCAGTACTTC.

The chain employs TRBV3-1 (or the pseudogene TRBV3-2) and TRBJ2-1, with D unclear. The CDR3 is 11 amino acids. Trimming stripped 1 base from V and 8 bases from J, with 3 bases between. Germline V gives CDR1 LGHDT, CDR2 YNNKEL (reference sequence). CDR3 DNA sequence: TGTGCCAGCAGCCAAGCCCATGAGCAGTTCTTC. This codes for CASSQAHEQFF.

Concerning this clone: Relative to the germline gene, one junction end is altered; a read error may explain this. The chain joins TRBV7-7 to TRBJ2-3; 7 bases are shared with TRBD2. The CDR3 length is 15 residues. Germline V gene lookup returns CDR1 SSHAT and CDR2 FNYEAQ (reference sequence). CDR3 region: CASSQTSLGTDTQYF. As DNA, the CDR3 is TGTGCTAGCAGCCAGACTAGCTTGGGCACAGATACGCAGTATTTT.

This chain joins TRBV6-2 or TRBV6-3 and TRBJ2-3; D gene uncertain. Between the trimmed V and J ends, which lost 0 bases and 0 bases, there was a span of 7 bases. CDR3 length equals 15 residues. CDR1 is MNHEY, CDR2 SVGEGT, per germline. The DNA for the CDR3 is TGTGCCAGCAGTTACTCCGCATCTAGCACAGATACGCAGTATTTT. Translated: CASSYSASSTDTQYF.